Described below is a single T cell receptor (beta chain) sequence and its context. This clone was seen once. Its binding antigen is unknown. No per-base quality is available; no much larger clone lies one base away. Trimming at the junction amounts to 3 bases on V and 3 bases on J, and the germline ends lie 9 bases apart. The CDR3 goes from the cysteine to the phenylalanine over 14 residues. CDR3 DNA is the only sequence kept; it has 42 bases, read in frame from the first base. CDR1 is given as SSHAT and CDR2 as FNYEAQ, both from the germline V gene (reference sequence). The cohort consisted of 650 to 700 healthy bone marrow donors. All cohort members were sampled while nominally healthy, although unrecorded immune exposures were likely present. The donor was CMV seropositive and belonged to the group of about 290 seropositive cohort members. Each donor provided a peripheral blood sample, and peripheral blood mononuclear cells were used for TCR beta sequencing. The Qiagen DNeasy Blood Extraction Kit was used to extract genomic DNA from the blood cell samples.

This sample stems from a study of cytomegalovirus exposure and HLA in healthy donors (dated by TCRdb to the late 2010s). For context, the study as a whole: According to an earlier analysis of several hundred of the donors, about 170 million T cells yielded over 100 million unique TCR beta sequences and about 300 Gb of sequence data. To predict cytomegalovirus infection status, the study combined high-throughput TCR immunosequencing, statistical association of individual TCRs with disease status, and machine learning. Of the approximately 400 genotyped donors, over 80% were placed in the genetic ancestry cluster associated with self-reported Caucasian donors. Across under 500 genotyped donors of the cohort, an average of about 240,000 unique TCR beta nucleotide sequences per donor were sequenced, and roughly 20% of those sequences were non-productive. In an earlier analysis of a few hundred of the donors, high-throughput TCR beta sequencing was used to judge whether each TCR beta V gene segment behaved as functional or pseudogenic. To study patterns of TCR occurrence, a later analysis re-analyzed previously published TCR beta repertoires from 666 donors and added high-resolution HLA genotyping. Every discovery cohort repertoire had been produced on one sequencing platform. The study profiled the T cell repertoires of about 720 subjects by immunosequencing and related them to cytomegalovirus serostatus. Genome-wide SNP genotypes for about 65% of the 666 donors were used in a later genetic analysis, which treated that subset as a discovery cohort. Alongside the repertoire data, information on donor age, sex, ethnicity and CMV serostatus was compiled. In the later analysis, no new phenotypic data were used to find candidate immune exposures; instead, reliance was placed on TCR beta sequences and their occurrence across donors. Because of strong linkage in the cohort, roughly five DR-DQ haplotypes were treated as single units for association and clustering. HLA typing included class I and class II loci at four-digit resolution. Along with the roughly 670-subject first cohort, a separate validation cohort of roughly 110 different subjects was used. The number of donors typed differed by locus, with about 629-630 for A, B, C, DRB1 and DQB1, 522 for DQA1, nearly 610 for DPA1, and over 400 for DPB1. The study aimed to test whether cataloging public T cell receptors could reveal signatures of past pathogen exposure. An early release that covered 500 to 800 HLA-typed donors contained approximately 300 gigabases of sequencing data and around 80 million unique TCR sequences.

Receptor libraries were prepared by the immunoSEQ multiplex PCR assay. For the multiplex PCR, a mixture combining 60 forward primers for TCR Vbeta segments and 13 reverse primers for TCR Jbeta segments was used. The CDR3 region of rearranged TCR beta genes was amplified from genomic DNA with a multiplex PCR assay. On the Illumina HiSeq System, the amplified TCR beta libraries were sequenced as 87-base-pair reads. On the study's bioinformatics: Across the 700 or so repertoires, a later analysis counted tens of millions of unique TCR beta chains, roughly 11 million of which were shared by at least two donors. To remove PCR and sequencing errors, raw reads were error-corrected and collapsed into unique sequences using a nearest-neighbor algorithm that merged closely related sequences. To assign V, D and J gene segments, CDR3 sequences were aligned to IMGT reference sequences. For a sequence to be retained, a match of at least six nucleotides was required to both a V gene segment and a J gene segment. Rearrangements were called productive when the CDR3 lacked stop codons and stayed in frame with V and J; all others were non-productive. CDR3 was defined according to IMGT convention as the region running from the second conserved V-encoded cysteine to the conserved J-encoded phenylalanine. The earlier analysis of roughly 590 of the donors excluded any sequence lacking an unambiguous match to a single V gene segment. An earlier analysis of fewer than 750 of the donors called V segments functional above 56.7% productive rearrangements and segregating when the between-donor standard deviation exceeded 5%. To diagnose cytomegalovirus status from the catalog of TCR beta chain sequences, a statistical classification framework was built. A later analysis assigned V and J genes by comparing TCR nucleotide sequences with IMGT/GENE-DB human TR gene sequences. In a later analysis, CDR3 sequences and most-parsimonious VDJ recombination scenarios were assigned using the TCRdist pipeline. In a later analysis, every TCR beta chain was defined by the combination of its CDR3 amino acid sequence and its V-gene family, and reads without a unique V-gene family were dropped. As a way to deal with suspected cross-contamination and a sequencing artifact, a later analysis dropped hundreds of nucleotide sequences that were highly shared and had low generation probability. In a later analysis, a clonal expansion index was calculated for each public chain from normalized within-repertoire ranks of inferred template counts. A later analysis computed generation probabilities with a VDJ recombination model fitted to out-of-frame rearrangements, and checked the results against IGoR. In a later analysis, TCR-TCR, TCR-HLA and TCR-CMV co-occurrence was scored with hypergeometric tests, and a repertoire-size bias correction was applied to TCR pairs. In a later analysis, false discovery rates were estimated by permuting HLA or CMV assignments 20 times. In a later analysis, co-occurring TCRs were grouped using DBSCAN, and TCRdist sequence similarity was added for clustering within HLA-allele-positive subsets. Repertoires with fewer than 30,000 or more than 120,000 public chains were left out of co-occurrence clustering, as were about five repertoires with anomalous nucleotide sharing. In TCRdb, the immuneACCESS table is reduced to in-frame sequences with V and J assigned. These tables do not hold every clone; where another copy was compared, an unresolved V gene accounts for under half, and the others remain unexplained. That table is the source of V, J and clone size, and D and trimming were worked out from the DNA. In this sample the table shows about 160,000 clones, roughly 80% of which occur a single time. Around 8% of the sample belongs to the ten largest clones.

Summary of the overall study and its limitations: Broadly in line with IMGT annotations, most TCR beta V segments showed up in productive rearrangements about 90% or about 30% of the time in an earlier analysis of 450 to 750 of the donors. Cytomegalovirus status was reported to be diagnosed by the classifier with high specificity and sensitivity in both the original and validation cohorts. According to a later genetic analysis, donors in an Asian-associated ancestry cluster had fewer N-insertions in productive TCRs than the approximately 650-donor mean. In a later analysis, several top co-occurrence clusters were reported to appear linked to parvovirus B19, influenza, CMV and Epstein-Barr virus. In a later analysis, around 15,000 TCR beta sequences were associated with specific HLA alleles at a false discovery rate of 0.05. In a later genetic analysis, a missense DCLRE1C variant was associated with V-gene and J-gene trimming of TCR beta chains, and the association was replicated in an independent cohort. A later analysis found that HLA-associated TCR beta chains were more clonally expanded and had lower generation probabilities than equally common non-associated chains. In a later analysis, TCR association rates were found to vary across HLA loci, with the most associated TCRs seen for DRB1 alleles and the fewest for HLA-C alleles. A further reported finding was that TCR beta sequences accurately predicted the HLA-A and HLA-B alleles for most subjects in the first cohort. A cluster of highly shared sequence variants was judged likely to represent a technical artifact of the sequencing pipeline. Most TCR sequences were observed very rarely across donors, whereas some public TCRs were present in many individuals. This cohort had only TCR beta chains sequenced, and the lack of alpha or paired-chain data limited which features could be detected. Correlated functional status among segregating V segments might be attributable to linkage disequilibrium, but an unknown experimental factor could not be ruled out. A later analysis found that most CMV-associated TCR beta chains appeared HLA-restricted, with HLA associations seemingly driven largely by CMV exposure. In the study, 150 to 200 TCR beta chains were listed as associated with cytomegalovirus. Strong co-occurrence of HLA alleles, especially DR and DQ, made assigning TCR associations to individual alleles difficult. A few of the identified cytomegalovirus-associated TCR beta chains were confirmed in vitro to be specific for cytomegalovirus antigens. For the cohort, immune exposure information was limited to CMV serostatus. Because HLA typing was missing for some donors at each locus, association tests included only the typed subset. According to the authors, the approach could potentially be generalized to other disease states and immunological phenotypes. Presence/absence analyses assumed roughly uniform sequencing depth across donors, an assumption that may not hold. The 87-base-pair reads could not distinguish some IMGT-functional V segments, including TRBV6-2 and TRBV6-3, so those segments were excluded. The earlier analysis of 587 of the donors excluded some 16 rarely observed V segments, including chromosome 9 orphons, because counts were too low.

Sequenced sample: PBMCs. The chain uses TRBV7-7 and TRBJ1-5, with TRBD1 perhaps the D gene, on 6 matching bases. The source is a male donor in good health and CMV-seropositive. The sequenced DNA is TGTGCCAGCAGCTTTACAGGGATCAATCAGCCCCAGCATTTT. This is translated as CASSFTGINQPQHF.